This T cell receptor (beta chain) was captured by sequencing in a study of T cell repertoires in cytomegalovirus infection. V was pared by 0 bases and J by 5 bases, with 8 bases between. The length of the CDR3 is 13 residues. Germline CDR1 is SGHRS and CDR2 is YFSETQ. In this sample, this clonotype turned up many times. One entry per CDR3 protein results from TCRdb running MiXCR on the reads. The sample has 200,000 to 300,000 distinct CDR3 sequences, approximately 7% seen once. The sample taken for sequencing was PBMCs. The receptor's source is a human donor in good health (CMV status not recorded). Some clones in this sample may be carry-over from other donors' samples. This chain joins TRBV5-1 and TRBJ1-2, with D uncertain. This chain's CDR3 is CASSLEADYGYTF. For the CDR3, the DNA is TGCGCCAGCAGCTTGGAGGCAGATTATGGCTACACCTTC. Based on the CDR3 plus reference TRBV5-1 and TRBJ1-2, the full variable domain is KAGVTQTPRYLIKTRGQQVTLSCSPISGHRSVSWYQQTPGQGLQFLFEYFSETQRNKGNFPGRFSGRQFSNSRSEMNVSTLELGDSALYLCASSLEADYGYTFGSGTRLTVV.